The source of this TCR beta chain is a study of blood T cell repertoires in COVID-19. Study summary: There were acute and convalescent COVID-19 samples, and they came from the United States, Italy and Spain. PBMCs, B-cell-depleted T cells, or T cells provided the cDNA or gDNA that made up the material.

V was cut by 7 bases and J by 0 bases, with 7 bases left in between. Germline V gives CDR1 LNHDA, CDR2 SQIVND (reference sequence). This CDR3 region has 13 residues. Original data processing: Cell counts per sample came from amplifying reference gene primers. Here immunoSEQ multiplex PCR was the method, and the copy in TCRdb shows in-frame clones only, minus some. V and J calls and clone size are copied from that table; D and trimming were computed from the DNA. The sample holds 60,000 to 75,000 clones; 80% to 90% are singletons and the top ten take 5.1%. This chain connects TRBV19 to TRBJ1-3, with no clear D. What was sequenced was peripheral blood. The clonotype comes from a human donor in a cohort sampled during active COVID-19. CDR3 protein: CASKGGSGNTIYF. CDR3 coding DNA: TGTGCCAGTAAAGGCGGCTCTGGAAACACCATATATTTT.